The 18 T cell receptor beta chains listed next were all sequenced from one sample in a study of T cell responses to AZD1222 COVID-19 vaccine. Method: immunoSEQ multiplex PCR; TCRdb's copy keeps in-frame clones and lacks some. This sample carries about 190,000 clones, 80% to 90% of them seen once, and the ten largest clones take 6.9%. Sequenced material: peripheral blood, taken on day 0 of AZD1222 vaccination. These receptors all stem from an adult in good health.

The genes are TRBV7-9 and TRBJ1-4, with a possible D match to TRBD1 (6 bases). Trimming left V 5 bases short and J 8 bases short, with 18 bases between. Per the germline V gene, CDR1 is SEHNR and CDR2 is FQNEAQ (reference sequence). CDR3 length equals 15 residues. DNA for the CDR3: TGTGCCAGCAGCCCTACGGACAGCTTTGGGGAAAAACTGTTTTTT. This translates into CASSPTDSFGEKLFF. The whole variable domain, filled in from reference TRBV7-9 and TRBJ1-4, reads DTGVSQNPRHKITKRGQNVTFRCDPISEHNRLYWYRQTLGQGPEFLTYFQNEAQLEKSRLLSDRFSAERPKGSFSTLEIQRTEQGDSAMYLCASSPTDSFGEKLFFGSGTQLSVL.

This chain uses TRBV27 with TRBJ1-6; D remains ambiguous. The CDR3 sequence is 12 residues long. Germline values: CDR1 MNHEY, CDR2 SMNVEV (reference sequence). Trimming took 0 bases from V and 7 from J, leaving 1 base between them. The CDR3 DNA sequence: TGTGCCAGCAGTTTATCGAATTCACCCCTCCACTTT. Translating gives CASSLSNSPLHF.

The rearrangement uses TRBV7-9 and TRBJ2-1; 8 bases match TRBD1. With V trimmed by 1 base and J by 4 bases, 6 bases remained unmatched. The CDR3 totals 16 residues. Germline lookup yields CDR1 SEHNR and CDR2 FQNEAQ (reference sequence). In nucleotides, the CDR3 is TGTGCCAGCAGCTTAGGACAGGGACAGGAATACAATGAGCAGTTCTTC. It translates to CASSLGQGQEYNEQFF.

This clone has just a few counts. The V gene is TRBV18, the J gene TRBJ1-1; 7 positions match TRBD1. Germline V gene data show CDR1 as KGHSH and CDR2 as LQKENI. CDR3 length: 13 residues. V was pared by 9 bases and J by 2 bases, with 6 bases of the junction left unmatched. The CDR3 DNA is TGTGCCAGTCTGGGACAGTTAAACACTGAAGCTTTCTTT. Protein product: CASLGQLNTEAFF.

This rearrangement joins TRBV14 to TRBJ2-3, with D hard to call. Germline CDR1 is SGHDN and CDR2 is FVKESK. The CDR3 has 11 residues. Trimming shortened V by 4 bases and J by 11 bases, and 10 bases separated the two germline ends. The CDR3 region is CASSLNAGQYF. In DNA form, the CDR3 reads TGTGCCAGCAGCCTTAACGCCGGGCAGTATTTT.

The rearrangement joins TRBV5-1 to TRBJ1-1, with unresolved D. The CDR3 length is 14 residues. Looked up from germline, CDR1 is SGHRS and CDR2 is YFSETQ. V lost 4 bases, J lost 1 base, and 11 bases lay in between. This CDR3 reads CASSPLDENTEAFF. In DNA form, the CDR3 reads TGCGCCAGCAGCCCCCTGGACGAGAACACTGAAGCTTTCTTT. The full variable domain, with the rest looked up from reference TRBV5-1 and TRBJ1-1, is KAGVTQTPRYLIKTRGQQVTLSCSPISGHRSVSWYQQTPGQGLQFLFEYFSETQRNKGNFPGRFSGRQFSNSRSEMNVSTLELGDSALYLCASSPLDENTEAFFGQGTRLTVV.

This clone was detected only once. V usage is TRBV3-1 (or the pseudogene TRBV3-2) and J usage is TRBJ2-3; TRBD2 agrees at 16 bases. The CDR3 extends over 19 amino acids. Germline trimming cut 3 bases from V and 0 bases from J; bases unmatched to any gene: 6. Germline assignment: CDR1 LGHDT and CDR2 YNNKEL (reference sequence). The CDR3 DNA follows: TGTGCCAGCAGCCACCTGGGACTAGCGGGGGGGAATAGCACAGATACGCAGTATTTT. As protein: CASSHLGLAGGNSTDTQYF.

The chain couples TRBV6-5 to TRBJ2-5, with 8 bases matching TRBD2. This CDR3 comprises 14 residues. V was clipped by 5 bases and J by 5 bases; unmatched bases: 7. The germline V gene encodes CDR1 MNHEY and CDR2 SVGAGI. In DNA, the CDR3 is TGTGCCAGCAGTCGAACGGGGGGGGCGGAGACCCAGTACTTC. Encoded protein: CASSRTGGAETQYF.

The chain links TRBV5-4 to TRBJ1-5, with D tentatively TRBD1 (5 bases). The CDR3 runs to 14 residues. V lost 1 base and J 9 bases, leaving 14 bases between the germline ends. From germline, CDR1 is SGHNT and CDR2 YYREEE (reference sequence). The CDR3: CASSLSGTGGPQHF. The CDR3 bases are TGTGCCAGCAGCTTGAGCGGAACCGGGGGGCCCCAGCATTTT. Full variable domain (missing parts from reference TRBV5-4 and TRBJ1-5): ETGVTQSPTHLIKTRGQQVTLRCSSQSGHNTVSWYQQALGQGPQFIFQYYREEENGRGNFPPRFSGLQFPNYSSELNVNALELDDSALYLCASSLSGTGGPQHFGDGTRLSIL.

The CDR3 protein is CASSLSRAPSYNEQFF. The CDR3 region has the DNA TGTGCCAGCAGCTTAAGCAGGGCGCCCTCCTACAATGAGCAGTTCTTC. The chain couples TRBV7-3 to TRBJ2-1; D possibly corresponds to TRBD1 (5 bases). CDR1 is SGHTA, CDR2 FQGTGA, per germline. The V end lost 1 base, the J end lost 0 bases, and 10 bases lay between the germline ends. The CDR3 runs to 16 residues.

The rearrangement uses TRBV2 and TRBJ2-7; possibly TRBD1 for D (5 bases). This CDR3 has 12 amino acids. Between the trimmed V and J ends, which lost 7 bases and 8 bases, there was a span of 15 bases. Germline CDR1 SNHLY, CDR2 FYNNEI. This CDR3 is CASIKGQFQQYF. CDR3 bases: TGTGCCAGCATTAAAGGACAATTCCAGCAGTACTTC.

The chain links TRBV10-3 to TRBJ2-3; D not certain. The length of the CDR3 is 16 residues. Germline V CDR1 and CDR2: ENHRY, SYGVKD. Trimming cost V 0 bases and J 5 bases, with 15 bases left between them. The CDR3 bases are TGTGCCATCAGTGAGTCAGATAGGGTATTGGTAGATACGCAGTATTTT. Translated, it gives CAISESDRVLVDTQYF.

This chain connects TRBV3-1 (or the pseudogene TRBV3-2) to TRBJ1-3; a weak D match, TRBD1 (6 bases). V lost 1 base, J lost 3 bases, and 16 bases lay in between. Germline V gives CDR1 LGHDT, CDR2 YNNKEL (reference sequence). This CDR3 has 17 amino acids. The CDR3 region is CASSQADSGVVGNTIYF. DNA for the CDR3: TGTGCCAGCAGCCAAGCGGATTCAGGGGTGGTTGGAAACACCATATATTTT.

CDR3 in amino acids: CASSYLNRPGTRRRDTQYF. DNA of the CDR3: TGTGCCAGCAGTTATCTAAACCGACCGGGCACGCGGAGGCGGGATACGCAGTATTTT. The genes are TRBV6-2 or TRBV6-3 and TRBJ2-3; the D gene is possibly TRBD2 (5 bases). The CDR3 totals 19 residues. CDR1 and CDR2 (germline): MNHEY, SVGEGT. V lost 3 bases and J 6 bases, leaving 28 bases between the germline ends.

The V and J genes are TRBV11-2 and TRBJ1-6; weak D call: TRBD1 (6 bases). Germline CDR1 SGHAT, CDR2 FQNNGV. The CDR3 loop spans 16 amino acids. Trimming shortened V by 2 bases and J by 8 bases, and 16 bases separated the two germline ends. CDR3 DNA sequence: TGTGCCAGCAGCTTACCCATGGGGACAAGGGATTCACCCCTCCACTTT. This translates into CASSLPMGTRDSPLHF.

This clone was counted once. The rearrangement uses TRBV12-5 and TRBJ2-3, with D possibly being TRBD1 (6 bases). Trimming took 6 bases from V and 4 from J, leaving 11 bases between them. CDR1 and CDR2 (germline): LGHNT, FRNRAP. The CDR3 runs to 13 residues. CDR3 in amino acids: CASGLQGADTQYF. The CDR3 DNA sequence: TGTGCTAGTGGCTTACAGGGTGCAGATACGCAGTATTTT.

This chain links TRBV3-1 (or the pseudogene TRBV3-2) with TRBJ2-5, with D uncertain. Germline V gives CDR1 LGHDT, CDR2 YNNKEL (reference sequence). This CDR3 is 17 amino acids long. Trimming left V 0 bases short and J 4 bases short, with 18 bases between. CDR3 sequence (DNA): TGTGCCAGCAGCCAAGAACTTTCCCCTTTAGCCGGAGAGACCCAGTACTTC. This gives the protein CASSQELSPLAGETQYF.

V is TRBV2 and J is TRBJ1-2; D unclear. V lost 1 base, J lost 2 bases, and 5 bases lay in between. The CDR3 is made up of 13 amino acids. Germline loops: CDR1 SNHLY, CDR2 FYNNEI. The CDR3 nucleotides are TGTGCCAGCAGTGAAGGTACCAACTATGGCTACACCTTC. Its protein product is CASSEGTNYGYTF.